This is a list of T cell receptor beta chains from one sample in a study of T-cell reconstitution after alpha-beta-depleted transplantation in children. TCRdb fed the PCR reads into MiXCR, producing one record per CDR3 protein. This table holds just under 350,000 distinct CDR3 sequences, about a sixth found once. Here the sequenced sample was PBMCs, mostly from graft donor cells, taken 360 days after TCRalphabeta/CD19-depleted stem cell transplant. The receptor source for this set is a male patient aged 2 to 9 who had a stem cell transplant for acute lymphoblastic leukemia, so the T cells may come from the graft donor. The CDR3 runs from the conserved cysteine through the conserved F or W. The order of the fields is V gene, J gene, D gene, clone size, CDR3 protein, CDR3 DNA. D genes are given only for firm matches. Where a row states a size, it is once, few, many or the class of an expanded clone; other rows omit it.

>TRBV12-3/TRBV12-4|TRBJ2-5|.|.
CASSLARGRRLLQETQYF
TGTGCCAGCAGTTTAGCGCGCGGCCGAAGGCTGCTCCAAGAGACCCAGTACTTC
>TRBV5-1|TRBJ1-3|TRBD1|.
CASRRAAGGQGNTIYF
TGCGCCAGCCGAAGGGCGGCAGGGGGCCAGGGGAACACCATATATTTT
>TRBV4-3|TRBJ1-1|.|.
CASSQDYGEGWTEAFF
TGCGCCAGCAGCCAAGATTATGGGGAGGGATGGACTGAAGCTTTCTTT
>TRBV6-5|TRBJ2-7|TRBD2|.
CASSLLAGGAREQYF
TGTGCCAGCAGCTTATTAGCGGGAGGTGCTCGCGAGCAGTACTTC
>TRBV27|TRBJ2-1|.|many
CASSLWLPGGLADNEQFF
TGTGCCAGCAGTTTATGGCTCCCGGGGGGCCTAGCCGACAATGAGCAGTTCTTC
>TRBV5-5|TRBJ2-7|.|.
CASSFNGAYEQYF
TGTGCCAGCAGCTTTAACGGAGCCTACGAGCAGTACTTC
>TRBV5-1|TRBJ2-1|TRBD2|.
CASSQLAGGSNEQFF
TGCGCCAGCAGCCAACTAGCGGGAGGAAGCAATGAGCAGTTCTTC
>TRBV28|TRBJ1-4|TRBD1|.
CSRQGVWEKLFF
TGCAGCCGACAGGGGGTATGGGAAAAACTGTTTTTT
>TRBV3-1|TRBJ2-1|TRBD2|many
CASSPLAGGPGDEQFF
TGTGCCAGCAGCCCACTAGCGGGAGGGCCAGGCGATGAGCAGTTCTTC
>TRBV12-3/TRBV12-4|TRBJ2-7|TRBD2|.
CASSFGAGPEQYF
TGTGCCAGCAGTTTTGGAGCGGGGCCCGAGCAGTACTTC
>TRBV20-1|TRBJ2-7|.|few
CSARDLGIPYEQYF
TGCAGTGCTAGAGATTTGGGGATCCCCTACGAGCAGTACTTC
>TRBV28|TRBJ2-3|TRBD2|.
CASSSGLADSDTQYF
TGTGCCAGCAGTTCGGGACTAGCGGATTCAGATACGCAGTATTTT
>TRBV5-1|TRBJ2-1|TRBD2|many
CASSPTLLAGANEQFF
TGCGCCAGCAGCCCAACCTTACTAGCGGGGGCGAATGAGCAGTTCTTC
>TRBV29-1|TRBJ1-1|.|few
CSVGRVIVNTEAFF
TGCAGCGTTGGGAGGGTTATAGTGAACACTGAAGCTTTCTTT
>TRBV2|TRBJ1-1|.|few
CASSTRGGHTEAFF
TGTGCCAGCAGTACCCGGGGAGGGCATACTGAAGCTTTCTTT
>TRBV6-5|TRBJ1-6|TRBD1|many
CASSTRQGRPYNSPLHF
TGTGCCAGCAGTACCCGACAGGGAAGGCCCTATAATTCACCCCTCCACTTT
>TRBV12-3/TRBV12-4|TRBJ2-7|TRBD2|few
CASSLRLALKSSYEQYF
TGTGCCAGCAGTCTGAGACTAGCGCTTAAGAGCTCCTACGAGCAGTACTTC
>TRBV28|TRBJ2-7|.|.
CATEDLYRQAGYEQYF
TGTGCCACCGAGGATTTATACCGACAGGCCGGATACGAGCAGTACTTC
>TRBV3-1|TRBJ2-3|TRBD2|.
CASSQDCIGRATQYF
TGTGCCAGCAGCCAAGACTGTATCGGGAGGGCTACGCAGTATTTT
>TRBV7-2|TRBJ2-4|.|few
CASSLSSGIAYF
TGTGCCAGCAGCTTATCGTCCGGGATTGCGTACTTC
>TRBV12-3/TRBV12-4|TRBJ2-7|.|few
CASSPGLVHLLYF
TGTGCCAGCAGTCCGGGACTTGTCCACCTACTGTACTTC
>TRBV5-1|TRBJ1-3|.|.
CASSLMGNRVTDTIYF
TGCGCCAGCAGCTTGATGGGGAACAGGGTTACGGACACCATATATTTT
>TRBV25-1|TRBJ2-3|.|.
CASSEGRRSGTDTQYF
TGTGCCAGCAGTGAGGGAAGGAGGAGCGGCACAGATACGCAGTATTTT